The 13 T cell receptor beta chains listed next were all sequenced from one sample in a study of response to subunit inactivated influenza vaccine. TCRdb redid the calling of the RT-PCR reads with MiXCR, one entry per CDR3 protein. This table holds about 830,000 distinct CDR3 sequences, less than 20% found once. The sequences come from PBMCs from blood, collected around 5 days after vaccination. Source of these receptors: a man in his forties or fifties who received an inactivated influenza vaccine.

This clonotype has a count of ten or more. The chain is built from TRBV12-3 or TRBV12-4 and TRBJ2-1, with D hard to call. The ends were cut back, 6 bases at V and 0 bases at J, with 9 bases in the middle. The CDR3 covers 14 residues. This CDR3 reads CASSPRTSYNEQFF. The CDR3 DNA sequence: TGTGCCAGCAGCCCGCGGACCTCCTACAATGAGCAGTTCTTC.

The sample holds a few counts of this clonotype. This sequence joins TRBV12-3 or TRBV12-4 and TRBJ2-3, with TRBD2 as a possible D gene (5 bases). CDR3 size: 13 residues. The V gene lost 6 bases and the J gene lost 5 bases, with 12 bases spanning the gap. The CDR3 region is CASSPPAGDTQYF. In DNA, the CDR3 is TGTGCCAGCAGCCCCCCGGCGGGAGATACGCAGTATTTT.

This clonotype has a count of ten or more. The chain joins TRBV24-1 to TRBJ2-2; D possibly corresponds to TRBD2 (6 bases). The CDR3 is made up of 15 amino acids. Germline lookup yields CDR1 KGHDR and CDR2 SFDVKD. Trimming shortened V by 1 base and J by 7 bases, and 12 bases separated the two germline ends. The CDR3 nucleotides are TGTGCCACCAGTGATTTCTCGGGAGTTATCGGGGAGCTGTTTTTT. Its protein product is CATSDFSGVIGELFF.

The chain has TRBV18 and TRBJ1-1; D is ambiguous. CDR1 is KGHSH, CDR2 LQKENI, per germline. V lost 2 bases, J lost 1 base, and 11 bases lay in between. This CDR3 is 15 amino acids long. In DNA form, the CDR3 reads TGTGCCAGCTCACCATCTAGTGTCCGGAACACTGAAGCTTTCTTT. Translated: CASSPSSVRNTEAFF.

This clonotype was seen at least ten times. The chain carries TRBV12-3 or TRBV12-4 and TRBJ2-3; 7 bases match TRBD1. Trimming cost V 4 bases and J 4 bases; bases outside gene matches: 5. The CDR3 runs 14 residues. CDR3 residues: CASSSQGEPDTQYF. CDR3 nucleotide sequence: TGTGCCAGCAGTTCTCAGGGGGAGCCAGATACGCAGTATTTT.

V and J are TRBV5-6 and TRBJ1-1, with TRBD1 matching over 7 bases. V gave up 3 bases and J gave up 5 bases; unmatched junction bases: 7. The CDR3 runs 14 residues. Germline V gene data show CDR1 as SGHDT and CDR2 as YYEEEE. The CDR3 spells CASSWPGTETEAFF. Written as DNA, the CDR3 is TGTGCCAGCAGCTGGCCCGGGACAGAGACTGAAGCTTTCTTT.

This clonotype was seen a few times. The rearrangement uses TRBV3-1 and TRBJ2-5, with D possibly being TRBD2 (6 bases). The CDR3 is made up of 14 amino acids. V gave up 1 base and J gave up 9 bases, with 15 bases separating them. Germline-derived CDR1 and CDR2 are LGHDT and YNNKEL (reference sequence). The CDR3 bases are TGTGCCAGCAGCCAAGTAGGTCTGGAGGGAGCCCAGTACTTC. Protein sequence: CASSQVGLEGAQYF.

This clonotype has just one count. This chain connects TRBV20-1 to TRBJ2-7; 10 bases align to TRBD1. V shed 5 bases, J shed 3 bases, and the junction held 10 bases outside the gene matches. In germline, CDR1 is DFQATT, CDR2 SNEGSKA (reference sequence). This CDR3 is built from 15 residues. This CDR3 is CSASRDRGLYYEQYF. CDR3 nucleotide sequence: TGCAGTGCTTCCCGGGACAGGGGTCTCTACTACGAGCAGTACTTC.

CDR3 DNA sequence: TGTGCCAGCAGTCGGGGAGACTACTCCTACAATGAGCAGTTCTTC. Protein product: CASSRGDYSYNEQFF. The chain joins TRBV12-3 or TRBV12-4 to TRBJ2-1; D possibly corresponds to TRBD2 (5 bases). V shed 5 bases and J shed 0 bases, with 11 bases lying between them. This CDR3 has 15 amino acids.

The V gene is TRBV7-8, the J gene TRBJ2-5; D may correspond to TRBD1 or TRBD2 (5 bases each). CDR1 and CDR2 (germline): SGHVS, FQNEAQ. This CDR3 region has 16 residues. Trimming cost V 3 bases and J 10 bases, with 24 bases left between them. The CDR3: CASSFPSGSVHGGQYF. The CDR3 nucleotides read TGTGCCAGCAGCTTTCCGTCCGGGTCCGTCCATGGGGGCCAGTACTTC.

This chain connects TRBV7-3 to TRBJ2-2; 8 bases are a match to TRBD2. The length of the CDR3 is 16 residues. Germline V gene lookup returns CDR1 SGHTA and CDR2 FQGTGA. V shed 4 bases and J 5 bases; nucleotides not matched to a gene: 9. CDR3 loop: CASSSSFSGKTGELFF. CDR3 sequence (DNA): TGTGCCAGCAGCTCCTCCTTTAGCGGGAAAACCGGGGAGCTGTTTTTT.

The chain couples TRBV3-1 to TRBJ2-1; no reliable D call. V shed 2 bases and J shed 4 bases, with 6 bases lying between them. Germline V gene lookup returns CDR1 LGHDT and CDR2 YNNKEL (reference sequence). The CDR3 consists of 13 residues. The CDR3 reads CASSQTRYNEQFF. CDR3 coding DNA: TGTGCCAGCAGCCAAACCAGATACAATGAGCAGTTCTTC.

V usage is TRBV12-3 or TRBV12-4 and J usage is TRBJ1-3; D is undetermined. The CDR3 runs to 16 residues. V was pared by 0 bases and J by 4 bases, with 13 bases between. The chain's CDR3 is CASSLAIPGAGNTIYF. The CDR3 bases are TGTGCCAGCAGTTTAGCGATTCCGGGAGCGGGAAACACCATATATTTT.